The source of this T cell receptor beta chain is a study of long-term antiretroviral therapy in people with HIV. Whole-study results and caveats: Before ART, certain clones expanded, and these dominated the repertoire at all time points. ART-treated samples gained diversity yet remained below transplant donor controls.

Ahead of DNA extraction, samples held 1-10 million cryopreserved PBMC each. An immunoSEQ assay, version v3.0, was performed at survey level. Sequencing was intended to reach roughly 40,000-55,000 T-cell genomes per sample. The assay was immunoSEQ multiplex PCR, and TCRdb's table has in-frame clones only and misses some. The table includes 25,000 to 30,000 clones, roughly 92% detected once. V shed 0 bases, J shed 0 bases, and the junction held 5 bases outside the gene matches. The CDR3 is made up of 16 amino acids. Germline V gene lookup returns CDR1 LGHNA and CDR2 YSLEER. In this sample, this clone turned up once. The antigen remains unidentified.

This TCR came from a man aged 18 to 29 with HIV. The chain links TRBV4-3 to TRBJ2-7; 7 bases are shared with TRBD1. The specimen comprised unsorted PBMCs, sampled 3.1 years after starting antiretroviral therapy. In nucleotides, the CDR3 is TGCGCCAGCAGCCAAGATAGGGGGCGAGGCTCCTACGAGCAGTACTTC. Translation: CASSQDRGRGSYEQYF.